The clone carrying this T cell receptor (beta chain) was observed once. The antigen is not known. The sample comes from a study of early T cells in non-severe SARS-CoV-2 infection. Study at large: The input, bulk RNA from unsorted whole blood, was sequenced, and chains were unpaired. Study conclusions and caveats: Anti-spike CD8 responses were favored in VDJdb matching, and private and CD4 specificities were missed.

This CDR3 spans 15 amino acids. Germline CDR1 reads SGHAT; CDR2 reads FQNNGV. J lost 6 bases, V lost 1 base, and 6 bases had no gene match. Tagging with unique molecular identifiers was applied to individual cDNA molecules. A single record per CDR3 protein comes from TCRdb applying MiXCR to the 5' RACE reads. The table lists tens of thousands of distinct CDR3 sequences, less than 9.5% of them singletons. The sequence derives from an adult who was a healthcare worker with PCR-confirmed SARS-CoV-2 infection or an uninfected control (not recorded which). The chain joins TRBV11-2 to TRBJ2-1, with TRBD2 matching 7 bases. The material was whole blood, obtained at baseline. CDR3 nucleotides: TGTGCCAGCAGCTTAGTGGTAGCGGGTGGCAATGAGCAGTTCTTC. This sequence encodes CASSLVVAGGNEQFF.